Below, 27 T cell receptor beta chains from the same sample are listed, as sequenced in a study of T cells in Graves' hyperthyroidism and ophthalmopathy. Authors of the study amplified TCR beta CDR3 regions from RNA transcripts. Using the HTBI primer set, a first-round RT-PCR was run on the TCR CDR3. TCRdb reprocessed the multiplex PCR reads with MiXCR, giving one entry per CDR3 protein. Of around 500,000 distinct CDR3 sequences detected, about 20% appear once; the ten largest clones hold around 50%. Input material: blood. The receptors derive from a woman in her seventies with Graves' ophthalmopathy.

The gene calls are TRBV5-1 and TRBJ2-7; D is ambiguous. Germline values: CDR1 SGHRS, CDR2 YFSETQ. V was pared by 4 bases and J by 1 base, with 9 bases between. The CDR3 has 13 residues. Here the CDR3 DNA reads TGCGCCAGCAGCCTCCCAGCATCCTACGAGCAGTACTTC. Its protein is CASSLPASYEQYF.

This clonotype was seen a handful of times. The V call is TRBV19, the J call TRBJ2-6, with D uncertain. CDR1 LNHDA and CDR2 SQIVND come from the germline V gene (reference sequence). There are 14 residues in the CDR3. With 6 bases removed from V and 2 bases from J, the gap between germline ends came to 8 bases. The CDR3 sequence is CASSTGPGANVLTF. The CDR3 DNA follows: TGTGCCAGTAGCACGGGCCCTGGGGCCAACGTCCTGACTTTC.

There are many counts of this clonotype. The rearrangement joins TRBV2 to TRBJ1-5; D is undetermined. Germline V CDR1 and CDR2: SNHLY, FYNNEI. V dropped 1 base and J dropped 1 base, with 11 bases sitting between them. The CDR3 runs to 16 residues. The CDR3 region has the DNA TGTGCCAGCAGTGAAGTTATTTACGGGAGCAATCAGCCCCAGCATTTT. Its protein product is CASSEVIYGSNQPQHF.

CDR3 sequence reads: CSASPPTSGRLQFF. CDR3 DNA: TGCAGTGCCAGCCCCCCGACTAGCGGGAGGTTGCAGTTCTTC. V and J are TRBV20-1 and TRBJ2-1, with 13 bases identical to TRBD2. The germline CDR1 and CDR2 sequences are DFQATT and SNEGSKA (reference sequence). The CDR3 has 14 amino acids. The junction had 11 bases not matched to a gene; V was cut back by 6 bases and J by 12 bases.

The CDR3 spells CASSQGTYEQYF. CDR3 nucleotide sequence: TGTGCCAGCAGCCAAGGTACCTACGAGCAGTACTTC. The chain is built from TRBV14 and TRBJ2-7; D call uncertain. The V gene lost 1 base and the J gene lost 2 bases, with 3 bases spanning the gap. Germline V gives CDR1 SGHDN, CDR2 FVKESK. This CDR3 is built from 12 residues.

This clonotype has a handful of counts. This chain uses TRBV28 with TRBJ1-1, with D possibly being TRBD1 (5 bases). CDR3 length: 15 residues. The V end was cut by 2 bases, the J end by 6 bases, with 16 bases between. Germline-derived CDR1 and CDR2 are MDHEN and SYDVKM. CDR3: CASSLGDGPLAEAFF. CDR3 DNA sequence: TGTGCCAGCAGTTTAGGGGACGGACCGTTGGCTGAAGCTTTCTTT. Variable domain in full (rest from reference TRBV28 and TRBJ1-1): DVKVTQSSRYLVKRTGEKVFLECVQDMDHENMFWYRQDPGLGLRLIYFSYDVKMKEKGDIPEGYSVSREKKERFSLILESASTNQTSMYLCASSLGDGPLAEAFFGQGTRLTVV.

V and J are TRBV6-5 and TRBJ2-1; 15 nucleotides line up with TRBD2. This CDR3 is built from 19 residues. Per germline, CDR1 MNHEY and CDR2 SVGAGI. With V trimmed by 3 bases and J by 0 bases, 6 bases remained unmatched. The CDR3 DNA is TGTGCCAGCAGTTATCGGGGACTAGCGGGAGGATACTCCTACAATGAGCAGTTCTTC. Protein product: CASSYRGLAGGYSYNEQFF.

This clonotype has just a few counts. The chain joins TRBV7-2 to TRBJ1-2, with unresolved D. This CDR3 comprises 12 residues. Trimming took off 4 bases at V and 2 bases at J, with 5 bases between the two ends. Germline V gene lookup returns CDR1 SGHTA and CDR2 FQGNSA. CDR3 DNA: TGTGCCAGCAGCTGGGCCAACTATGGCTACACCTTC. This codes for CASSWANYGYTF.

This clonotype was observed many times. The J gene is TRBJ1-1, the V gene TRBV6-1, with a tentative D call TRBD1 (6 bases). V was shortened by 2 bases and J by 2 bases, with 12 bases between the two germline ends. Germline CDR1 MNHNS, CDR2 SASEGT. The CDR3 length is 15 residues. In DNA form, the CDR3 reads TGTGCCAGCAGTGAAAACAGGGTTGGAAACACTGAAGCTTTCTTT. This sequence encodes CASSENRVGNTEAFF.

This chain uses TRBV6-5 with TRBJ1-1, with a weak D call TRBD1 (5 bases). Looked up from germline, CDR1 is MNHEY and CDR2 is SVGAGI. V was pared by 4 bases and J by 10 bases, with 16 bases between. CDR3 length: 13 amino acids. The CDR3 coding sequence is TGTGCCAGCAGTTCGGGGGGTTCTTTCGTAGCTTTCTTT. Translating it yields CASSSGGSFVAFF.

The genes are TRBV24-1 and TRBJ1-5; no definite D call. Trimming took off 4 bases at V and 4 bases at J, with 4 bases between the two ends. Looked up from germline, CDR1 is KGHDR and CDR2 is SFDVKD. This CDR3 comprises 12 residues. CDR3 DNA sequence: TGTGCCACCAGTGAGCAGAATCAGCCCCAGCATTTT. Protein: CATSEQNQPQHF.

A few counts support this clonotype. The chain recombines TRBV3-1 with TRBJ2-2; no clear D gene. V gave up 3 bases and J gave up 6 bases, with 14 bases separating them. The CDR3 sequence is 15 residues long. In germline, CDR1 is LGHDT, CDR2 YNNKEL (reference sequence). CDR3 region: CASSHRTSPPGELFF. The CDR3 nucleotides are TGTGCCAGCAGCCACCGAACCAGCCCCCCCGGGGAGCTGTTTTTT.

This clonotype was seen only a few times. The rearrangement joins TRBV5-1 to TRBJ2-6, with a tentative D call TRBD2 (5 bases). The CDR3 covers 15 residues. V was shortened by 4 bases and J by 4 bases, with 12 bases between the two germline ends. From germline, CDR1 is SGHRS and CDR2 YFSETQ. CDR3 nucleotides: TGCGCCAGCAGCGCCGAGGGTGCCGGGGCCAACGTCCTGACTTTC. Translating gives CASSAEGAGANVLTF.

The gene calls are TRBV18 and TRBJ2-4, with D tentatively TRBD1 or TRBD2 (6 bases each). V dropped 5 bases and J dropped 2 bases, with 16 bases sitting between them. Germline CDR1 and CDR2: KGHSH and LQKENI. This CDR3 is built from 16 residues. The CDR3 region is CASSRTIGGTKNIQYF. The CDR3 DNA sequence: TGTGCCAGCTCAAGAACGATAGGGGGGACCAAAAACATTCAGTACTTC. The whole variable domain, remainder taken from reference TRBV18 and TRBJ2-4, is NAGVMQNPRHLVRRRGQEARLRCSPMKGHSHVYWYRQLPEEGLKFMVYLQKENIIDESGMPKERFSAEFPKEGPSILRIQQVVRGDSAAYFCASSRTIGGTKNIQYFGAGTRLSVL.

This clonotype was counted many times. The chain has TRBV3-1 and TRBJ2-1, with 8 positions matching TRBD2. The CDR3 sequence is 16 residues long. V was clipped by 1 base and J by 9 bases; unmatched bases: 11. The germline V gene encodes CDR1 LGHDT and CDR2 YNNKEL (reference sequence). The CDR3 DNA is TGTGCCAGCAGCCAAGTTCACAGCGGGAGAGGTAGTGAGCAGTTCTTC. Translated, it gives CASSQVHSGRGSEQFF.

This clonotype has a handful of counts. This sequence joins TRBV5-6 and TRBJ2-1, with D maybe TRBD1 (5 bases). This CDR3 is built from 16 residues. The germline V gene has CDR1 SGHDT and CDR2 YYEEEE. V shed 3 bases and J shed 4 bases, with 17 bases lying between them. DNA of the CDR3: TGTGCCAGCAGCTCCATCCAGGGAAGTTCTTACAATGAGCAGTTCTTC. Translated, it gives CASSSIQGSSYNEQFF.

This clonotype was detected many times. The chain has TRBV2 and TRBJ1-2, with D perhaps matching TRBD1 (5 bases). Germline V gene data show CDR1 as SNHLY and CDR2 as FYNNEI. CDR3 length: 13 residues. Trimming stripped 4 bases from V and 8 bases from J, with 14 bases between. CDR3 nucleotides: TGTGCCAGCAGTGTGGATCAGGGTGCCGGCTACACCTTC. It is translated as CASSVDQGAGYTF.

This clonotype was detected many times. The chain is built from TRBV29-1 and TRBJ1-5; a possible D gene is TRBD1 (5 bases). Germline CDR1 reads SQVTM; CDR2 reads ANQGSEA. The V end was cut by 4 bases, the J end by 7 bases, with 11 bases between. This CDR3 region has 12 residues. CDR3 DNA sequence: TGCAGCGTTGCCCAGGGTGGACAGCCCCAGCATTTT. This gives the protein CSVAQGGQPQHF.

The V and J genes are TRBV6-1 and TRBJ2-2; 8 bases are a match to TRBD1. Germline values: CDR1 MNHNS, CDR2 SASEGT. CDR3 size: 15 residues. With 4 bases clipped from V and 6 bases from J, the junction kept 7 bases outside the gene matches. The CDR3 DNA reads TGTGCCAGCAGTGGAACACAGGGGGTGGCCGGGGAGCTGTTTTTT. Protein product: CASSGTQGVAGELFF.

This clonotype was detected ten times or more. The rearrangement joins TRBV3-1 to TRBJ1-2, with 7 nucleotides matching TRBD1. Germline-derived CDR1 and CDR2 are LGHDT and YNNKEL (reference sequence). The V gene end was trimmed by 10 bases and the J gene end by 8 bases; junction bases not matched to a gene: 7. CDR3 length equals 11 residues. The CDR3 is CATRTGRGYTF. CDR3 DNA sequence: TGTGCCACCAGGACAGGCCGGGGCTACACCTTC.

Many counts were recorded for this clonotype. The V and J genes are TRBV2 and TRBJ2-3; 7 bases line up with TRBD1. V lost 8 bases, J lost 2 bases, and 7 bases stayed unmatched. The CDR3 totals 14 residues. Germline values: CDR1 SNHLY, CDR2 FYNNEI. CDR3 sequence reads: CASLDGTATDTQYF. The CDR3 DNA reads TGTGCCAGCTTAGATGGGACAGCCACAGATACGCAGTATTTT.

This clonotype was seen at least ten times. The chain is built from TRBV2 and TRBJ2-1; either TRBD1 or TRBD2 may fit D (5 bases each). The germline CDR1 and CDR2 sequences are SNHLY and FYNNEI. The CDR3 covers 15 residues. Trimming cost V 6 bases and J 0 bases, with 12 bases left between them. DNA for the CDR3: TGTGCCAGCAGGCCCAGGGAGAGCTCCTACAATGAGCAGTTCTTC. This gives the protein CASRPRESSYNEQFF.

The rearrangement links TRBV10-3 to TRBJ2-2; 16 nucleotides agree with TRBD2. V lost 3 bases and J lost 5; bases outside the gene matches: 6. Germline V gene lookup returns CDR1 ENHRY and CDR2 SYGVKD. This CDR3 has 18 residues. In DNA form, the CDR3 reads TGTGCCATCAGTGATCCGGGACTAGCGGGAGGGGGGACCGGGGAGCTGTTTTTT. Its translation is CAISDPGLAGGGTGELFF.

The table lists this clonotype with a few counts. This sequence joins TRBV7-8 and TRBJ2-1; a possible D gene is TRBD2 (5 bases). This CDR3 region has 14 residues. The germline V gene has CDR1 SGHVS and CDR2 FQNEAQ. V lost 4 bases, J lost 6 bases, and 13 bases lay in between. In DNA, the CDR3 is TGTGCCAGCAGCTCCCGGACGGGAACCAATGAGCAGTTCTTC. This sequence encodes CASSSRTGTNEQFF.

The V call is TRBV6-2 or TRBV6-3, the J call TRBJ1-5; a weak D match, TRBD1 (5 bases). Trimming took off 3 bases at V and 3 bases at J, with 12 bases between the two ends. Looked up from germline, CDR1 is MNHEY and CDR2 is SVGEGT. CDR3 size: 15 residues. The CDR3 protein is CASSYIRGANQPQHF. Written as DNA, the CDR3 is TGTGCCAGCAGTTATATTCGGGGCGCCAATCAGCCCCAGCATTTT.

This clonotype was seen ten or more times. The chain couples TRBV12-3 or TRBV12-4 to TRBJ2-3, with 7 bases matching TRBD1. The V and J ends lost 5 bases and 1 base, in that order; junction bases with no gene match: 9. The CDR3 has 16 residues. This chain's CDR3 is CASSPLWGTGTDTQYF. Here the CDR3 DNA reads TGTGCCAGCAGTCCTCTCTGGGGGACAGGCACAGATACGCAGTATTTT.

V usage is TRBV5-4 and J usage is TRBJ2-3, with 9 bases identical to TRBD2. Germline V gives CDR1 SGHNT, CDR2 YYREEE (reference sequence). J gave up 5 bases and V 4 bases, and 11 bases lay outside the gene matches. This CDR3 has 16 residues. CDR3 amino acids: CASSARLADPGDTQYF. The CDR3 bases are TGTGCCAGCAGCGCACGACTAGCGGACCCGGGAGATACGCAGTATTTT.